What follows is one T cell receptor beta chain and its context. The trim removed 7 bases at V and 5 bases at J, leaving 4 bases unmatched. From germline, CDR1 is SEHNR and CDR2 FQNEAQ (reference sequence). The CDR3 has 13 amino acids. This entry is derived from a study of cytomegalovirus exposure and HLA in healthy donors. Healthy bone marrow donors made up the donor group. PCR involved 60 Vbeta and 13 Jbeta primers. The assay was immunoSEQ multiplex PCR, and TCRdb's table has in-frame clones only and misses some. The data hold some 100,000 clones, with just under 75% observed a single time. This rearrangement joins TRBV7-9 to TRBJ2-3; 9 nucleotides align to TRBD2. The sequenced sample was PBMCs. The sequence was obtained from a human donor in good health. This CDR3 is CASIAGVEDTQYF. The CDR3 DNA follows: TGTGCCAGCATAGCGGGAGTCGAAGATACGCAGTATTTT.